The sequence of this T cell receptor delta chain was determined in a study of gamma-delta T cells after stem cell transplantation. There are 17 residues in the CDR3. Germline assignment: CDR1 GEAIGNYY and CDR2 EKD. TCRdb called clones from the RT-PCR reads again using CATT. The sample lists more than 4,500 delta-chain clones, 9.5% to 10% occurring once. Points on this clone: A much larger clone differs from this one at a single base, so this may be a read error.

The receptor comes from a human donor. It is not recorded whose cells these are; they may come from a transplant donor. The sample taken for sequencing was gamma-delta T cells. The V call is TRDV2, the J call TRDJ1; 7 nucleotides line up with TRDD3. CDR3 region: CACDTVRAGGLTDKPIF. The CDR3 region has the DNA TGTGCCTGTGACACCGTGAGGGCTGGGGGCCTCACCGATAAACCCATCTTT.